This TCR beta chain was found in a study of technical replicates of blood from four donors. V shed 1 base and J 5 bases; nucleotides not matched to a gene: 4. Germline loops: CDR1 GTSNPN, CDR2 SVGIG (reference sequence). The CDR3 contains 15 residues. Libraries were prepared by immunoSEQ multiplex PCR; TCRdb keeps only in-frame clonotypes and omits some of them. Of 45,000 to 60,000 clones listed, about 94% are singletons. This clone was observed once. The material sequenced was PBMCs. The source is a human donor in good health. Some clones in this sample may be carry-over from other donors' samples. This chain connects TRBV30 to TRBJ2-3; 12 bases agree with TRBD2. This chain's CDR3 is CAWSGLAGVKDTQYF. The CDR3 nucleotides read TGTGCCTGGAGTGGACTAGCGGGAGTTAAAGATACGCAGTATTTT.